The 12 T cell receptor beta chains listed next were all sequenced from one sample in a study of persistence of HIV-infected CD4 T cells. The stimulus was an HIV-1 Gag 15-mer peptide pool, roughly 1 ug/peptide/mL. Sorted nonresponding memory CD4+ T cells were CD40L-negative, CD69-negative, CD45RO-high. This was the immunoSEQ version 4 assay in survey mode. Here immunoSEQ multiplex PCR was the method, and the copy in TCRdb shows in-frame clones only, minus some. The table lists about 36,000 clones, more than 75% of them singletons. No antigen has been identified for these receptors. The sample here was cultured CD4+ T cells from PBMCs, taken from a patient who received antiretroviral therapy. These receptors were collected from an adult with HIV. The donor label of this sample is uncertain.

The V and J genes are TRBV9 and TRBJ1-1; no clear D. The CDR3 totals 15 residues. Germline V gene lookup returns CDR1 SGDLS and CDR2 YYNGEE. With 1 base removed from V and 0 bases from J, the gap between germline ends came to 10 bases. CDR3 in DNA: TGTGCCAGCAGCGTACTCGGCAGCTTGAACACTGAAGCTTTCTTT. It is translated as CASSVLGSLNTEAFF.

The CDR3 DNA follows: TGCGCCAGCAGCACAACAGGCCACGAGCAGTACTTC. Protein: CASSTTGHEQYF. This chain uses TRBV5-1 with TRBJ2-7, with D possibly matching TRBD1 (5 bases). Germline V gene data show CDR1 as SGHRS and CDR2 as YFSETQ. V was shortened by 4 bases and J by 5 bases, with 10 bases between the two germline ends. The CDR3 extends over 12 amino acids.

This rearrangement joins TRBV6-1 to TRBJ2-1, with D perhaps being TRBD1 or TRBD2 (5 bases each). CDR3 length: 16 residues. CDR1 and CDR2 (germline): MNHNS, SASEGT. The V end lost 4 bases, the J end lost 0 bases, and 13 bases lay between the germline ends. This CDR3 is CASSALAGSSYNEQFF. Here the CDR3 DNA reads TGTGCCAGCAGTGCCCTGGCAGGGAGCTCCTACAATGAGCAGTTCTTC.

The rearrangement links TRBV5-1 to TRBJ1-6; no firm D call. Germline V gives CDR1 SGHRS, CDR2 YFSETQ. This CDR3 is built from 16 residues. Deletions cut 2 bases from V and 8 bases from J, with 17 bases between. The DNA of the CDR3 is TGCGCCAGCAGCTTTTCACCCGCTGGTAGGGATTCACCCCTCCACTTT. Amino acid sequence: CASSFSPAGRDSPLHF.

The rearrangement joins TRBV30 to TRBJ2-3, with D perhaps given as TRBD1 or TRBD2 (6 bases each). Per germline, CDR1 GTSNPN and CDR2 SVGIG (reference sequence). CDR3 size: 14 residues. Trimming stripped 2 bases from V and 1 base from J, with 10 bases between. The CDR3 reads CAWSPGGRTDTQYF. The CDR3, as DNA: TGTGCCTGGAGTCCCGGGGGCCGCACAGATACGCAGTATTTT.

The chain couples TRBV7-2 to TRBJ2-3; 11 nucleotides agree with TRBD1. Per germline, CDR1 SGHTA and CDR2 FQGNSA. CDR3 size: 16 residues. Unmatched junction bases numbered 8, after V lost 5 bases and J lost 4 bases. The CDR3 spells CASSPLGQGASDTQYF. The DNA for the CDR3 is TGTGCCAGCAGCCCGCTCGGACAGGGGGCGTCAGATACGCAGTATTTT. The full variable domain, its missing parts supplied by reference TRBV7-2 and TRBJ2-3, is GAGVSQSPSNKVTEKGKDVELRCDPISGHTALYWYRQSLGQGLEFLIYFQGNSAPDKSGLPSDRFSAERTGGSVSTLTIQRTQQEDSAVYLCASSPLGQGASDTQYFGPGTRLTVL.

The chain employs TRBV18 and TRBJ1-2, with D maybe TRBD1 (5 bases). The ends were cut back, 3 bases at V and 3 bases at J, with 11 bases in the middle. This CDR3 has 14 residues. The germline CDR1 and CDR2 sequences are KGHSH and LQKENI. This CDR3 reads CASSPAGYDYGYTF. In DNA, the CDR3 is TGTGCCAGCTCACCGGCAGGGTACGACTATGGCTACACCTTC.

The chain carries TRBV12-3 or TRBV12-4 and TRBJ2-4; 7 nucleotides line up with TRBD1. V shed 7 bases and J 6 bases; nucleotides not matched to a gene: 6. This CDR3 contains 13 residues. The CDR3 loop reads CASTLGTVNIQYF. For the CDR3, the DNA is TGTGCCAGCACCCTCGGGACAGTAAACATTCAGTACTTC.

This clone occurred once. The genes are TRBV3-1 (or the pseudogene TRBV3-2) and TRBJ1-5, with D uncertain. Germline CDR1 LGHDT, CDR2 YNNKEL (reference sequence). CDR3 length equals 13 residues. Trimming left V 8 bases short and J 0 bases short, with 8 bases between. The CDR3 protein is CASGLNSNQPQHF. DNA of the CDR3: TGTGCCAGCGGACTCAATAGCAATCAGCCCCAGCATTTT.

The V gene is TRBV7-3, the J gene TRBJ1-1; a weak D match, TRBD1 (5 bases). The germline V and J ends were trimmed by 0 bases and 10 bases, with 15 bases remaining between them. CDR1 SGHTA and CDR2 FQGTGA come from the germline V gene. The CDR3 contains 14 residues. The CDR3 region is CASSLTPQGGVAFF. In DNA form, the CDR3 reads TGTGCCAGCAGCTTAACCCCCCAGGGTGGAGTAGCTTTCTTT.

The chain combines TRBV5-1 with TRBJ2-7; 7 positions agree with TRBD2. CDR1 and CDR2 (germline): SGHRS, YFSETQ. V was clipped by 4 bases and J by 0 bases; unmatched bases: 10. There are 16 residues in the CDR3. The CDR3 region has the DNA TGCGCCAGCAGCCCGGGAGGCAGACCCTCCTCCTACGAGCAGTACTTC. Translation: CASSPGGRPSSYEQYF.

The chain carries TRBV29-1 and TRBJ1-2, with 7 nucleotides matching TRBD1. Germline trimming cut 1 base from V and 0 bases from J; bases unmatched to any gene: 5. The CDR3 has 15 amino acids. Germline V CDR1 and CDR2: SQVTM, ANQGSEA. The CDR3 DNA reads as TGCAGCGTTGAAGTCGGACAGGCAGCTAACTATGGCTACACCTTC. Protein product: CSVEVGQAANYGYTF.